Following are 25 T cell receptor beta chains from one sample sequenced in a study of T cells in Graves' hyperthyroidism and ophthalmopathy. The investigators amplified TCR beta CDR3 regions from RNA transcripts. First-round RT-PCR of the TCR CDR3 relied on the HTBI primer set. TCRdb called the multiplex PCR reads again in MiXCR, with one record for every CDR3 protein. This sample has hundreds of thousands of distinct CDR3 sequences, with 14% to 15% found just once. Input material: blood. The origin of the receptors is a woman aged 40 to 55 with Graves' ophthalmopathy.

The table lists this clonotype with a few counts. The V call is TRBV19, the J call TRBJ2-7, with D possibly being TRBD2 (6 bases). CDR1 and CDR2 from the germline V gene are LNHDA and SQIVND (reference sequence). Trimming removed 4 bases from V and 4 bases from J, with 14 bases in between. The CDR3 sequence is 14 residues long. CDR3 region: CASSTGSGRYEQYF. The CDR3 nucleotides read TGTGCCAGTAGTACAGGATCAGGGAGGTACGAGCAGTACTTC.

About this clonotype itself: One junction end disagrees with the germline gene, perhaps due to a read error. The V and J genes are TRBV18 and TRBJ1-2; D unclear. The CDR3 is made up of 14 amino acids. The V gene's germline CDR1 is KGHSH and CDR2 LQKENI. CDR3: CASSPGPTNYGYTF. The CDR3 DNA reads as TGTGCCAGCTCACCAGGGCCGACTAATTATGGCTACACCTTC.

This clonotype was picked up many times. The CDR3 DNA follows: TGTGCCAGCAGATTTGACAGGGAAAGCTCCTACAATGAGCAGTTCTTC. The encoded protein is CASRFDRESSYNEQFF. This chain connects TRBV28 to TRBJ2-1, with TRBD1 matching over 7 bases. CDR1 and CDR2 (germline): MDHEN, SYDVKM. Unmatched junction bases numbered 8, after V lost 6 bases and J lost 0 bases. CDR3 length: 16 residues. The complete variable domain, with remaining parts taken from reference TRBV28 and TRBJ2-1, reads DVKVTQSSRYLVKRTGEKVFLECVQDMDHENMFWYRQDPGLGLRLIYFSYDVKMKEKGDIPEGYSVSREKKERFSLILESASTNQTSMYLCASRFDRESSYNEQFFGPGTRLTVL.

The CDR3 loop is CATRQGMYTEAFF. In DNA, the CDR3 is TGTGCCACCAGGCAGGGGATGTACACTGAAGCTTTCTTT. The genes are TRBV24-1 and TRBJ1-1, with D maybe TRBD1 (6 bases). CDR3 length equals 13 residues. Germline-derived CDR1 and CDR2 are KGHDR and SFDVKD. Trimming left V 7 bases short and J 3 bases short, with 11 bases between.

This clonotype occurred many times. The chain links TRBV20-1 to TRBJ2-7; D gene uncertain. With 0 bases removed from V and 4 bases from J, the gap between germline ends came to 4 bases. Germline CDR1 is DFQATT and CDR2 is SNEGSKA (reference sequence). The CDR3 length is 11 residues. In DNA, the CDR3 is TGCAGTGCTAGAGACGATTACGAGCAGTACTTC. The encoded protein is CSARDDYEQYF.

This clonotype was seen many times. This rearrangement joins TRBV28 to TRBJ2-2, with D possibly being TRBD1 or TRBD2 (5 bases each). The CDR3 runs to 17 residues. Germline lookup yields CDR1 MDHEN and CDR2 SYDVKM. Deletions cut 3 bases from V and 1 base from J, with 15 bases between. CDR3 DNA sequence: TGTGCCAGCAGTTTTAGGGCAGGGAGAAAGAACACCGGGGAGCTGTTTTTT. This gives the protein CASSFRAGRKNTGELFF. Combining the CDR3 with reference TRBV28 and TRBJ2-2 gives the whole variable domain DVKVTQSSRYLVKRTGEKVFLECVQDMDHENMFWYRQDPGLGLRLIYFSYDVKMKEKGDIPEGYSVSREKKERFSLILESASTNQTSMYLCASSFRAGRKNTGELFFGEGSRLTVL.

This rearrangement joins TRBV2 to TRBJ2-2, with D unclear. The CDR3 is 13 residues long. Trimming removed 2 bases from V and 8 bases from J, with 9 bases in between. The germline V gene encodes CDR1 SNHLY and CDR2 FYNNEI. CDR3 sequence (DNA): TGTGCCAGCAGTGAATCTGGTCCTGGGGAGCTGTTTTTT. This encodes CASSESGPGELFF.

As concerns this clonotype: A read error may be the cause here, since a much bigger clone is one base away. The gene calls are TRBV12-3 or TRBV12-4 and TRBJ2-7, with D perhaps assigned TRBD1 or TRBD2 (5 bases each). The CDR3 runs to 15 residues. Trimming took 3 bases from V and 0 from J, leaving 12 bases between them. CDR3 nucleotides: TGTGCCAGCAGTTTTATGGGGGTAAGCTCCTACGAGCAGTACTTC. Translation: CASSFMGVSSYEQYF.

This clonotype came up many times. The chain links TRBV30 to TRBJ2-7; possibly TRBD2 for D (5 bases). Between the trimmed V and J ends, which lost 2 bases and 1 base, there was a span of 9 bases. The CDR3 is made up of 13 amino acids. Germline CDR1 and CDR2: GTSNPN and SVGIG (reference sequence). The chain's CDR3 is CAWSTGSSYEQYF. The DNA of the CDR3 is TGTGCCTGGAGTACGGGGTCTTCCTACGAGCAGTACTTC.

Ten or more counts support this clonotype. The V and J genes are TRBV28 and TRBJ2-2, with D perhaps matching TRBD1 or TRBD2 (5 bases each). V was pared by 6 bases and J by 6 bases, with 11 bases between. The CDR3 is 13 amino acids. Per the germline V gene, CDR1 is MDHEN and CDR2 is SYDVKM. CDR3 sequence: CASSRGTPGELFF. CDR3 DNA sequence: TGTGCCAGCAGCAGAGGGACGCCCGGGGAGCTGTTTTTT.

This chain uses TRBV27 with TRBJ2-5; tentatively, D is TRBD1 (6 bases). The V end lost 5 bases, the J end lost 0 bases, and 16 bases lay between the germline ends. CDR3 length: 16 amino acids. Per the germline V gene, CDR1 is MNHEY and CDR2 is SMNVEV (reference sequence). The DNA of the CDR3 is TGTGCCAGCAGTGCGACAGGCGTCGGGTACCAAGAGACCCAGTACTTC. This translates into CASSATGVGYQETQYF.

This clonotype has only a few counts. The V call is TRBV10-1, the J call TRBJ2-4; TRBD2 matches at 13 bases. Germline lookup yields CDR1 WNHNN and CDR2 SYGVQD (reference sequence). The CDR3 loop spans 19 amino acids. The V segment lost 1 base and the J segment 3 bases; nucleotides outside the gene matches: 9. CDR3 nucleotides: TGCGCCAGCAGTGAGTATAGACTAGCGGGAGGCCAGGACAAAAACATTCAGTACTTC. Encoded protein: CASSEYRLAGGQDKNIQYF.

Many counts were recorded for this clonotype. V is TRBV6-4 and J is TRBJ2-3; either TRBD1 or TRBD2 may fit D (5 bases each). This CDR3 has 14 residues. V was trimmed by 10 bases and J by 5 bases, leaving 19 bases between them. The germline CDR1 and CDR2 sequences are MRHNA and SNTAGT. CDR3 region: CATRPGRDGDTQYF. The CDR3 DNA sequence: TGTGCCACCCGCCCCGGCCGGGACGGAGATACGCAGTATTTT.

This chain links TRBV6-4 with TRBJ2-5; D possibly matches TRBD1 or TRBD2 (6 bases each). This CDR3 is 15 amino acids long. Germline V gene sequence: CDR1 MRHNA, CDR2 SNTAGT. V lost 7 bases, J lost 1 base, and 16 bases lay in between. The DNA of the CDR3 is TGTGCCAGCACTCACGCCGAGGGGGGCCAAGAGACCCAGTACTTC. Protein: CASTHAEGGQETQYF.

In its sample, this clonotype was seen many times. The rearrangement links TRBV2 to TRBJ2-7; possibly TRBD1 for D (5 bases). The CDR3 spans 13 residues. V lost 3 bases to trimming and J lost 3 bases, with 9 bases between them. Germline CDR1 SNHLY, CDR2 FYNNEI. CDR3 DNA sequence: TGTGCCAGCAGTGAGGGGCCCGACTACGAGCAGTACTTC. Amino acid sequence: CASSEGPDYEQYF.

This clonotype was detected once. The chain has TRBV3-1 and TRBJ2-3; D unclear. V lost 4 bases, J lost 2 bases, and 10 bases lay in between. This CDR3 is built from 14 residues. Germline V lookup: CDR1 LGHDT, CDR2 YNNKEL (reference sequence). The CDR3 region has the DNA TGTGCCAGCAGCCCCTTAGCCACCACAGATACGCAGTATTTT. This encodes CASSPLATTDTQYF.

This clonotype was recorded many times. The chain uses TRBV10-3 and TRBJ1-5; 9 bases fit TRBD1. V lost 4 bases and J lost 7; bases outside the gene matches: 5. This CDR3 spans 14 amino acids. Germline values: CDR1 ENHRY, CDR2 SYGVKD. In nucleotides, the CDR3 is TGTGCCATCAGTGGCACAGGGGGCGGGCAGCCCCAGCATTTT. Protein product: CAISGTGGGQPQHF.

The V call is TRBV11-2, the J call TRBJ1-1; maybe TRBD1 (5 bases). Trimming removed 0 bases from V and 0 bases from J, with 11 bases in between. The length of the CDR3 is 16 residues. Germline V gene sequence: CDR1 SGHAT, CDR2 FQNNGV. CDR3 amino acids: CASSLEAGAMNTEAFF. The CDR3 bases are TGTGCCAGCAGCTTAGAGGCCGGGGCTATGAACACTGAAGCTTTCTTT.

The chain employs TRBV12-3 or TRBV12-4 and TRBJ1-5; 8 positions match TRBD1. The CDR3 length is 12 residues. The ends lost 6 bases at V and 11 bases at J; junction bases unmatched: 6. CDR3 coding DNA: TGTGCCAGCAGGCGGACAGGGAAGGCCCAGCATTTT. Translating gives CASRRTGKAQHF.

In this sample, this clonotype turned up many times. The chain combines TRBV20-1 with TRBJ1-5; a possible D gene is TRBD1 (6 bases). The CDR3 contains 15 residues. Germline V gene lookup returns CDR1 DFQATT and CDR2 SNEGSKA (reference sequence). V was cut by 0 bases and J by 5 bases, with 14 bases left in between. CDR3 sequence reads: CSARDKGTPYQPQHF. The CDR3 region has the DNA TGCAGTGCTAGAGATAAAGGGACACCTTATCAGCCCCAGCATTTT.

This clonotype was seen ten or more times. CDR3 amino acids: CAWSPRVAKNIQYF. Here the CDR3 DNA reads TGTGCCTGGAGTCCCAGGGTAGCCAAAAACATTCAGTACTTC. V is TRBV30 and J is TRBJ2-4; D is perhaps TRBD1 (5 bases). In germline, CDR1 is GTSNPN, CDR2 SVGIG (reference sequence). The CDR3 is 14 residues long. Trimming shortened V by 2 bases and J by 0 bases, and 8 bases separated the two germline ends.

This clonotype was seen ten or more times. The chain recombines TRBV6-5 with TRBJ2-7; 7 bases are a match to TRBD1. This CDR3 has 15 amino acids. J was trimmed by 6 bases and V by 5 bases; bases with no gene match: 13. The germline CDR1 and CDR2 sequences are MNHEY and SVGAGI. The CDR3 is CASSRQGREIGEQYF. The CDR3 DNA sequence: TGTGCCAGCAGTCGACAGGGTAGGGAAATAGGCGAGCAGTACTTC.

This clonotype was detected many times. The chain carries TRBV20-1 and TRBJ1-6, with 8 bases matching TRBD1. Germline CDR1 and CDR2: DFQATT and SNEGSKA (reference sequence). V was clipped by 1 base and J by 9 bases; unmatched bases: 5. The CDR3 is made up of 14 amino acids. CDR3 residues: CSARGQGTSSPLHF. The CDR3 DNA reads as TGCAGTGCTAGAGGACAGGGGACGAGTTCACCCCTCCACTTT.

This clonotype was detected many times. The chain joins TRBV12-3 or TRBV12-4 to TRBJ2-2, with D maybe TRBD2 (5 bases). V was shortened by 4 bases and J by 8 bases, with 14 bases between the two germline ends. The CDR3 extends over 14 amino acids. CDR3 residues: CASSSYRDRGELFF. DNA of the CDR3: TGTGCCAGCAGTTCCTACCGGGATCGGGGGGAGCTGTTTTTT.

This clonotype was detected ten times or more. The genes are TRBV28 and TRBJ2-7; unclear D gene. Per the germline V gene, CDR1 is MDHEN and CDR2 is SYDVKM. The CDR3 has 15 amino acids. V lost 2 bases to trimming and J lost 5 bases, with 16 bases between them. CDR3 loop: CASSLESNRGDEQYF. CDR3 DNA sequence: TGTGCCAGCAGTTTAGAGTCCAACCGAGGCGACGAGCAGTACTTC.